The T cell receptor (beta chain) described here comes from a study of T cell responses to AZD1222 COVID-19 vaccine. Study observations and caveats: The reported proportion of spike-specific TCRs targeting unmutated variant regions was nearly half. CD4 TCRs linked to vaccination spanned spike, dominating at 160-218 and 743-854. Only a handful of AZD1222 recipients were seropositive at baseline. Spike-specific TCR depth and breadth grew after two AZD1222 doses.

Sequencing was performed with immunoSEQ multiplex PCR; in TCRdb, only in-frame clones are kept and a portion is missing. The sample gives some 150,000 clones, 75% to 95% of which show up once; approximately 2.7% is in the top ten. Comments on this clone: As yet, its antigen is unknown.

Looked up from germline, CDR1 is SGHTS and CDR2 is YDEGEE. Deletions cut 0 bases from V and 7 bases from J, with 10 bases between. The CDR3 is 13 residues long. The sequence derives from an adult in good health. This sample comprised peripheral blood, obtained on day 0 of MenACWY control vaccination. The gene calls are TRBV5-8 and TRBJ1-1; D unclear. CDR3 residues: CASSLGSLVEAFF. CDR3 nucleotide sequence: TGTGCCAGCAGCTTGGGGTCGCTAGTTGAAGCTTTCTTT. The full variable domain, rest sourced from reference TRBV5-8 and TRBJ1-1, is EAGVTQSPTHLIKTRGQQATLRCSPISGHTSVYWYQQALGLGLQFLLWYDEGEERNRGNFPPRFSGRQFPNYSSELNVNALELEDSALYLCASSLGSLVEAFFGQGTRLTVV.